These T cell receptor beta chains were read from a single sample in a study of T cells in Graves' hyperthyroidism and ophthalmopathy. MiXCR, run by TCRdb on the multiplex PCR reads, gives a single entry per CDR3 protein. The table records around 400,000 distinct CDR3 sequences, roughly 25% of them present only once. The sequenced sample was blood. Every receptor here comes from a man in his fifties with Graves' hyperthyroidism. CDR3s include the opening cysteine and the closing phenylalanine or tryptophan. D genes are given only for firm matches. The size entry is marked missing in some rows and otherwise reads once, few, many or a size class.

V: TRBV7-9
size: -
J: TRBJ2-2
D: -
CDR3: CASSLLKSGGELFF
DNA: TGTGCCAGCAGCTTATTGAAGTCCGGCGGGGAGCTGTTTTTT

V: TRBV7-9
size: few
J: TRBJ2-1
D: -
CDR3: CASSHDWQSSYNEQFF
DNA: TGTGCCAGCAGCCACGATTGGCAGAGCTCCTACAATGAGCAGTTCTTC

V: TRBV5-6
size: -
J: TRBJ2-2
D: TRBD2
CDR3: CASSLVGLVMTGELFF
DNA: TGTGCCAGCAGCTTGGTGGGACTAGTTATGACCGGGGAGCTGTTTTTT

V: TRBV18
size: -
J: TRBJ2-2
D: -
CDR3: CASSPQGNTGELFF
DNA: TGTGCCAGCTCACCTCAGGGAAACACCGGGGAGCTGTTTTTT

V: TRBV10-2
size: -
J: TRBJ1-2
D: -
CDR3: CASSDIPNYGYTF
DNA: TGCGCCAGCAGTGATATCCCTAACTATGGCTACACCTTC

V: TRBV11-3
size: -
J: TRBJ2-3
D: -
CDR3: CASTPGGPTQYF
DNA: TGTGCCAGCACCCCCGGGGGGCCTACGCAGTATTTT

V: TRBV11-2
size: -
J: TRBJ2-1
D: TRBD2
CDR3: CASSRREGTYNEQFF
DNA: TGTGCCAGCAGCAGGCGGGAGGGAACCTACAATGAGCAGTTCTTC

V: TRBV6-2/TRBV6-3
size: -
J: TRBJ2-7
D: -
CDR3: CTSGRDHDTYEQYF
DNA: TGTACCAGCGGTAGGGATCATGATACCTACGAGCAGTACTTC

V: TRBV12-3/TRBV12-4
size: many
J: TRBJ2-3
D: TRBD2
CDR3: CASSLSSGRVADTQYF
DNA: TGTGCCAGCAGTTTATCTAGCGGGAGAGTAGCAGATACGCAGTATTTT

V: TRBV2
size: many
J: TRBJ2-3
D: TRBD2
CDR3: CASSATLAGFTDTQYF
DNA: TGTGCCAGCAGTGCTACACTAGCGGGGTTCACAGATACGCAGTATTTT

V: TRBV4-1
size: -
J: TRBJ2-2
D: -
CDR3: CASSPWSGGELFF
DNA: TGCGCCAGCAGCCCCTGGTCGGGCGGGGAGCTGTTTTTT

V: TRBV5-1
size: few
J: TRBJ2-1
D: -
CDR3: CASSPPLSGGGNEQFF
DNA: TGCGCCAGCAGCCCGCCCTTGAGCGGAGGTGGGAATGAGCAGTTCTTC

V: TRBV6-5
size: many
J: TRBJ2-5
D: -
CDR3: CASSYSGETQYF
DNA: TGTGCCAGCAGTTACTCGGGTGAGACCCAGTACTTC

V: TRBV5-1
size: many
J: TRBJ2-2
D: -
CDR3: CASRLDLLNTGELFF
DNA: TGCGCCAGCAGATTGGACTTGTTGAACACCGGGGAGCTGTTTTTT

V: TRBV20-1
size: few
J: TRBJ2-1
D: -
CDR3: CSARGNGRKDEQFF
DNA: TGCAGTGCTAGGGGTAACGGGAGAAAGGATGAGCAGTTCTTC

V: TRBV24-1
size: once
J: TRBJ2-2
D: -
CDR3: CATSDLRQNTGELFF
DNA: TGTGCCACCAGTGATTTGAGACAGAACACCGGGGAGCTGTTTTTT

V: TRBV9
size: few
J: TRBJ2-7
D: -
CDR3: CASSVSEHSYEQYF
DNA: TGTGCCAGCAGCGTATCAGAGCACTCCTACGAGCAGTACTTC

V: TRBV2
size: few
J: TRBJ2-7
D: TRBD1
CDR3: CASSDNRGYEQYF
DNA: TGTGCCAGCAGTGATAACAGGGGTTACGAGCAGTACTTC

V: TRBV12-3/TRBV12-4
size: few
J: TRBJ2-1
D: TRBD1
CDR3: CASSLGAGGVEQFF
DNA: TGTGCCAGCAGTTTGGGGGCAGGGGGCGTTGAGCAGTTCTTC

V: TRBV28
size: many
J: TRBJ2-3
D: TRBD2
CDR3: CASSLWTSGQSTDTQYF
DNA: TGTGCCAGCAGTTTATGGACTAGCGGCCAAAGCACAGATACGCAGTATTTT

V: TRBV7-9
size: -
J: TRBJ2-7
D: -
CDR3: CASSLDRGGAYEQYF
DNA: TGTGCCAGCAGCTTAGATCGTGGCGGAGCCTACGAGCAGTACTTC

V: TRBV19
size: -
J: TRBJ2-1
D: TRBD2
CDR3: CASSQRETDEQFF
DNA: TGTGCCAGTAGCCAGCGGGAGACGGATGAGCAGTTCTTC

V: TRBV6-2/TRBV6-3
size: few
J: TRBJ1-1
D: -
CDR3: CASSYVAIVSEAFF
DNA: TGTGCCAGCAGTTACGTTGCGATTGTGTCAGAAGCTTTCTTT

V: TRBV24-1
size: -
J: TRBJ2-7
D: -
CDR3: CATSGPVPGRTPYEQYF
DNA: TGTGCCACCAGTGGCCCGGTTCCGGGACGGACGCCCTACGAGCAGTACTTC

V: TRBV7-2
size: few
J: TRBJ2-5
D: -
CDR3: CASSKGAGPETQYF
DNA: TGTGCCAGCAGCAAAGGCGCGGGGCCAGAGACCCAGTACTTC

V: TRBV28
size: -
J: TRBJ2-7
D: -
CDR3: CASMAWDGSYEQYF
DNA: TGTGCCAGCATGGCGTGGGACGGATCCTACGAGCAGTACTTC

V: TRBV7-2
size: few
J: TRBJ2-1
D: TRBD2
CDR3: CASSFPRRTSGSPTYNEQFF
DNA: TGTGCCAGCAGCTTTCCGAGGAGGACTAGCGGGAGTCCCACCTACAATGAGCAGTTCTTC

V: TRBV2
size: -
J: TRBJ1-2
D: -
CDR3: CASVLYGYTF
DNA: TGTGCCAGCGTCCTATATGGCTACACCTTC

V: TRBV10-3
size: -
J: TRBJ1-5
D: -
CDR3: CAMAPVEGQPQHF
DNA: TGTGCCATGGCCCCGGTGGAGGGTCAGCCCCAGCATTTT

V: TRBV24-1
size: -
J: TRBJ2-5
D: -
CDR3: CATSDQEGRYQETQYF
DNA: TGTGCCACCAGTGACCAAGAGGGACGGTACCAAGAGACCCAGTACTTC

V: TRBV2
size: many
J: TRBJ1-1
D: TRBD1
CDR3: CASSSGQLNTEAFF
DNA: TGTGCCAGCAGCTCGGGACAGTTGAACACTGAAGCTTTCTTT

V: TRBV20-1
size: -
J: TRBJ1-4
D: -
CDR3: CSAAFEGTNEKLFF
DNA: TGCAGTGCCGCCTTTGAGGGAACTAATGAAAAACTGTTTTTT

V: TRBV10-3
size: few
J: TRBJ2-2
D: -
CDR3: CAISDRQNTGELFF
DNA: TGTGCCATCAGTGATCGGCAGAACACCGGGGAGCTGTTTTTT

V: TRBV20-1
size: -
J: TRBJ1-5
D: -
CDR3: CSAQREYGGQPQHF
DNA: TGCAGTGCCCAGAGGGAGTATGGGGGCCAGCCCCAGCATTTT

V: TRBV10-3
size: few
J: TRBJ2-3
D: -
CDR3: CATNPRTTELNTDTQYF
DNA: TGTGCCACGAACCCGCGGACTACCGAACTAAACACAGATACGCAGTATTTT

V: TRBV12-5
size: few
J: TRBJ2-5
D: -
CDR3: CASGPQFRQPSGETQYF
DNA: TGTGCTAGTGGTCCCCAGTTTAGACAGCCCAGTGGAGAGACCCAGTACTTC

V: TRBV14
size: -
J: TRBJ1-1
D: -
CDR3: CASSQYLGGNTEAFF
DNA: TGTGCCAGCAGCCAGTATCTGGGAGGGAACACTGAAGCTTTCTTT

V: TRBV6-5
size: -
J: TRBJ2-2
D: -
CDR3: CASSSPGPGELFF
DNA: TGTGCCAGCAGTTCCCCTGGGCCCGGGGAGCTGTTTTTT

V: TRBV11-2
size: many
J: TRBJ2-7
D: TRBD2
CDR3: CASSPRGGRLADEQYF
DNA: TGTGCCAGCAGCCCTAGAGGAGGGAGACTAGCGGACGAGCAGTACTTC

V: TRBV28
size: few
J: TRBJ2-1
D: TRBD2
CDR3: CASSGGTRGNEQFF
DNA: TGTGCCAGCAGTGGGGGGACTAGGGGGAATGAGCAGTTCTTC

V: TRBV3-1
size: -
J: TRBJ2-7
D: -
CDR3: CASSQDNQRTYEQYF
DNA: TGTGCCAGCAGCCAAGATAACCAGCGGACCTACGAGCAGTACTTC

V: TRBV10-3
size: few
J: TRBJ2-7
D: TRBD1
CDR3: CAISDGTGTGSYEQYF
DNA: TGTGCCATCAGTGATGGAACCGGGACAGGTAGTTACGAGCAGTACTTC

V: TRBV12-3/TRBV12-4
size: many
J: TRBJ2-2
D: -
CDR3: CASKDQGRTGELFF
DNA: TGTGCCAGCAAGGACCAGGGGAGGACCGGGGAGCTGTTTTTT

V: TRBV2
size: few
J: TRBJ2-5
D: TRBD2
CDR3: CASSVGTSAPQETQYF
DNA: TGTGCCAGCAGCGTCGGGACTAGTGCCCCCCAAGAGACCCAGTACTTC

V: TRBV6-5
size: -
J: TRBJ2-1
D: TRBD2
CDR3: CASSSVTSGNEQFF
DNA: TGTGCCAGCAGTTCAGTGACTAGCGGCAATGAGCAGTTCTTC

V: TRBV28
size: -
J: TRBJ1-4
D: -
CDR3: CASNEGHRKLFF
DNA: TGTGCCAGCAATGAGGGGCACCGAAAACTGTTTTTT

V: TRBV7-2
size: many
J: TRBJ2-7
D: -
CDR3: CASSQGRRGYEQYF
DNA: TGTGCCAGCAGCCAGGGACGGAGAGGTTACGAGCAGTACTTC

V: TRBV7-2
size: -
J: TRBJ2-4
D: -
CDR3: CASSLKAPRGNIQYF
DNA: TGTGCCAGCAGCTTAAAGGCCCCACGAGGGAACATTCAGTACTTC

V: TRBV7-8
size: -
J: TRBJ2-6
D: -
CDR3: CASSSQLGSGANVLTF
DNA: TGTGCCAGCAGTTCGCAGTTAGGGTCTGGGGCCAACGTCCTGACTTTC

V: TRBV11-2
size: -
J: TRBJ1-3
D: -
CDR3: CASSLGWRQSGDTIYF
DNA: TGTGCCAGCAGCTTAGGTTGGAGGCAGTCCGGGGACACCATATATTTT

V: TRBV27
size: many
J: TRBJ2-1
D: -
CDR3: CASSLQQGPYNEQFF
DNA: TGTGCCAGCAGTTTACAACAGGGACCCTACAATGAGCAGTTCTTC

V: TRBV6-4
size: -
J: TRBJ2-3
D: -
CDR3: CASSDSGQPTDTQYF
DNA: TGTGCCAGCAGTGACTCGGGTCAGCCCACAGATACGCAGTATTTT

V: TRBV20-1
size: once
J: TRBJ2-7
D: -
CDR3: CSAAGRRYEQYF
DNA: TGCAGTGCGGCGGGCCGGCGCTACGAGCAGTACTTC